The text below deals with one TCR beta chain. The antigen is unknown. This sample was taken from a study of identical twins. Broader study findings: High-abundance cord blood beta clonotypes had fewer insertions; memory repertoires showed none.

The CDR3 runs 13 residues. Trimming took 3 bases from V and 2 from J, leaving 8 bases between them. CDR1 and CDR2 (germline): MDHEN, SYDVKM. TCRdb reanalysed the 5' RACE reads using MiXCR and keeps one entry per CDR3 protein. The table records 350,000 or so distinct CDR3 sequences, more than 9% of them present only once. These data were also reused for a study on yellow fever vaccine responses in identical twins. According to that study: Twin vaccine T cell responses reportedly seemed partly convergent, partly personalized.

This chain links TRBV28 with TRBJ2-7; tentatively, D is TRBD1 (6 bases). Material: CD8+ T cells sorted from blood. This clonotype was obtained from a woman between 18 and 29 years old in good health. The CDR3 bases are TGTGCCAGCAGTTTTCAGGGGCCCTACGAGCAGTACTTC. Translating it yields CASSFQGPYEQYF.